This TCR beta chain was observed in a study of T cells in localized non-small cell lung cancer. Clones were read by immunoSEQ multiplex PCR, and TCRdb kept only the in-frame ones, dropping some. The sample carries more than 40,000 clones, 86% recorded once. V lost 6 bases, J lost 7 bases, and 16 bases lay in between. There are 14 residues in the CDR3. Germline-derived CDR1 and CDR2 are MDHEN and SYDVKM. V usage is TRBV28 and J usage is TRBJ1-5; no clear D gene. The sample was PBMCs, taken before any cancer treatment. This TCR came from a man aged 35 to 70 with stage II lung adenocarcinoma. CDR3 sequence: CASSWMQESQPQHF. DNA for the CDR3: TGTGCCAGCAGCTGGATGCAAGAAAGCCAGCCCCAGCATTTT.